This is a list of T cell receptor beta chains from one sample in a study of T cell repertoires in cytomegalovirus infection. TCRdb re-called the reads through MiXCR, storing one row per CDR3 protein. The sample carries 250,000 to 300,000 distinct CDR3 sequences, roughly a fifth recorded once. Their recognized antigens are unknown. The sample in question was cultured PBMCs, obtained from culture after CMV antigen stimulation. All receptors come from a human donor in good health (CMV status not recorded). Some clones in this sample may be carry-over from other donors' samples. CDR3s include the opening cysteine and the closing phenylalanine or tryptophan. A D gene is named only where the DNA matches it firmly. Size values are once, few and many counts, or a class for expanded clones, and some rows have none.

many . TRBJ1-1 TRBV18 TGTGCCAGCTCAGCCAAGACGAACACTGAAGCTTTCTTT CASSAKTNTEAFF
. TRBD1 TRBJ2-3 TRBV30 TGTGCCTGGAGTCTCCGGACAGGGGGAACAGATACGCAGTATTTT CAWSLRTGGTDTQYF
few TRBD2 TRBJ2-1 TRBV24-1 TGTGCCACCAGTGACCCCTTAGGTGCGGGAGGGACCTACAATGAGCAGTTCTTC CATSDPLGAGGTYNEQFF
few TRBD2 TRBJ2-5 TRBV14 TGTGCCAGCAGCCAAGGGACTAGACTTAGGACCCAGTACTTC CASSQGTRLRTQYF
. . TRBJ2-2 TRBV2 TGTGCCAGCAGGGCAGGGGCGAACACCGGGGAGCTGTTTTTT CASRAGANTGELFF
. . TRBJ1-2 TRBV10-3 TGTGCCGCCAGAGGGGAGGGGAAGTTTAGCTATGGCTACACCTTC CAARGEGKFSYGYTF
once TRBD2 TRBJ2-3 TRBV5-1 TGCGCCAGCAGCTCCGGACTAGCGGGGGGATCGGATACGCAGTATTTT CASSSGLAGGSDTQYF
few . TRBJ2-7 TRBV13 TGTGCCAGCAGCCGGGGAATCGGCGAGCAGTACTTC CASSRGIGEQYF
medium-sized . TRBJ2-5 TRBV7-2 TGTGCCAGCAGCTTAGGGACCCGGGAGACCCAGTACTTC CASSLGTRETQYF
few . TRBJ2-3 TRBV15 TGTGCCACCAGCAGAGACCGAGGTTACGCCACAGATACGCAGTATTTT CATSRDRGYATDTQYF
few . TRBJ2-1 TRBV7-2 TGTGCCAGCAGCTTAGTGAGGTCAGGGAATGAGCAGTTCTTC CASSLVRSGNEQFF
. . TRBJ1-1 TRBV10-3 TGTGCCATCAGTGAGGGTAGTAACAAGGAGAACACTGAAGCTTTCTTT CAISEGSNKENTEAFF